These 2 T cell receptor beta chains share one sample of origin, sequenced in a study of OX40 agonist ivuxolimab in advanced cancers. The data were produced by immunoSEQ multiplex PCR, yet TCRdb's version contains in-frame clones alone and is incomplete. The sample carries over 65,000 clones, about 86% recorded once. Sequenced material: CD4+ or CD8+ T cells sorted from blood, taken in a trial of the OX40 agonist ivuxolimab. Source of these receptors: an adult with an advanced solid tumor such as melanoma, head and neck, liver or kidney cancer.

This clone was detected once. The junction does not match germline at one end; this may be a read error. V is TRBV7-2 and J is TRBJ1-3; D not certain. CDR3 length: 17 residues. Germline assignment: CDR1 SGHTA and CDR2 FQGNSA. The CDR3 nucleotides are TGTGCCAGCAGCTTCGGGAGGGTACGGGGATCTGCAAACACCATATATTTT. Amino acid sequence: CASSFGRVRGSANTIYF.

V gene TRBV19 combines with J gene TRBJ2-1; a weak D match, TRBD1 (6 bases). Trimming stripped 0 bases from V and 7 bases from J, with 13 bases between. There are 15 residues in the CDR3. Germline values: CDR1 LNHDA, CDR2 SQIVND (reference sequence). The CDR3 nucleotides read TGTGCCAGTAGTATAGATCGGCTAACAGGGAATGAGCAGTTCTTC. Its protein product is CASSIDRLTGNEQFF.